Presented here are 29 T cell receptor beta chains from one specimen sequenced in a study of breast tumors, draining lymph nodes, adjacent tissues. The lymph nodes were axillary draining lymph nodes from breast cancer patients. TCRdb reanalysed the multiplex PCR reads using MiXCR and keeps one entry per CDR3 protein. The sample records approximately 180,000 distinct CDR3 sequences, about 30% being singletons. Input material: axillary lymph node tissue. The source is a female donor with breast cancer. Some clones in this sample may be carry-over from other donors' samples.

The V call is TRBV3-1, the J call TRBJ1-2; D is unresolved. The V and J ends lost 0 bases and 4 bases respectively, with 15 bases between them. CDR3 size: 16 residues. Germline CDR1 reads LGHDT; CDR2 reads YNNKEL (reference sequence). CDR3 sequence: CASSQDRPGPGYGYTF. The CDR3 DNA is TGTGCCAGCAGCCAAGATCGTCCAGGTCCCGGCTATGGCTACACCTTC.

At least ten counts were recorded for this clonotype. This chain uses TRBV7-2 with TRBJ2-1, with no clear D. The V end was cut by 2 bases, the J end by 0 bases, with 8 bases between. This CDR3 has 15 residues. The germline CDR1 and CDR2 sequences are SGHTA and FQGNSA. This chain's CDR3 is CASSLTANSYNEQFF. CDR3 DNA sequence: TGTGCCAGCAGCTTAACGGCTAACTCCTACAATGAGCAGTTCTTC.

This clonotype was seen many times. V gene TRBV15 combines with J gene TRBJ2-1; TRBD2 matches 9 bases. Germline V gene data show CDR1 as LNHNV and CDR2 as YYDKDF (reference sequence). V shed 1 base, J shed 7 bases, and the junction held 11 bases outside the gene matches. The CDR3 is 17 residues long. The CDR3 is CATSRGKAGGPGNEQFF. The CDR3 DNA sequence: TGTGCCACCAGCAGAGGGAAGGCGGGAGGGCCCGGAAATGAGCAGTTCTTC.

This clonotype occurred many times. This CDR3 is CASQTQVRGDTQYF. In DNA form, the CDR3 reads TGTGCCAGCCAAACCCAGGTGAGGGGCGATACGCAGTATTTT. The V gene is TRBV27, the J gene TRBJ2-3; D tentatively reads TRBD1 or TRBD2 (5 bases each). In germline, CDR1 is MNHEY, CDR2 SMNVEV (reference sequence). The CDR3 runs 14 residues. The V and J ends lost 8 bases and 6 bases respectively, with 18 bases between them.

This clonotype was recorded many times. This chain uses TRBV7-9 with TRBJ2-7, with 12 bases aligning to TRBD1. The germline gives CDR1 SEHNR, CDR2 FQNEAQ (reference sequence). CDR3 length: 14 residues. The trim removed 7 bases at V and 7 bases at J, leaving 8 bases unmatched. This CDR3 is CASTGTGGQGEQYF. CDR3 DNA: TGTGCCAGCACCGGGACAGGGGGCCAAGGGGAGCAGTACTTC.

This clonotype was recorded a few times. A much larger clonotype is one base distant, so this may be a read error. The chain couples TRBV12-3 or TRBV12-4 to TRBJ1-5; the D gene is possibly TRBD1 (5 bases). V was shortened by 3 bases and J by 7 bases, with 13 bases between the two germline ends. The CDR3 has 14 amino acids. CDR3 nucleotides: TGTGCCAGCAGTTTCCAGGGAGAGGAACAGCCCCAGCATTTT. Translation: CASSFQGEEQPQHF.

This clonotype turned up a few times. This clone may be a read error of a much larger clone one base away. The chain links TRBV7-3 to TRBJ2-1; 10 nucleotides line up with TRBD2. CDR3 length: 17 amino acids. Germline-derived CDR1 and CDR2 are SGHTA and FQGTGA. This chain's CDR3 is CASSLTSPSGGYNQQFF. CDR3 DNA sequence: TGTGCCAGCAGCTTAACGTCGCCTAGCGGGGGCTACAATCAGCAGTTCTTC.

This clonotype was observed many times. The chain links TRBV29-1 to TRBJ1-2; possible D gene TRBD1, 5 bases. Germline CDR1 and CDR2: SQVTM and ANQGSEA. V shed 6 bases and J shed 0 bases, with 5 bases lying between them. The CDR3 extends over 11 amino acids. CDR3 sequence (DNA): TGCAGCGTGACAGCTAACTATGGCTACACCTTC. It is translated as CSVTANYGYTF. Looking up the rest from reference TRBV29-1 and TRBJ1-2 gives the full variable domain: SAVISQKPSRDICQRGTSLTIQCQVDSQVTMMFWYRQQPGQSLTLIATANQGSEATYESGFVIDKFPISRPNLTFSTLTVSNMSPEDSSIYLCSVTANYGYTFGSGTRLTVV.

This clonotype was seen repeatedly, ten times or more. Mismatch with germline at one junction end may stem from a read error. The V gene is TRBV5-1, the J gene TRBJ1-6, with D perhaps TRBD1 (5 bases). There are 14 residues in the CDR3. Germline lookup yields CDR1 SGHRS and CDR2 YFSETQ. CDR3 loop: CASSLGPRNSPLHF. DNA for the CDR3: TGTGCCAGCAGCCTGGGGCCTCGTAATTCACCCCTCCACTTT.

The CDR3 is CASSLAGTEQYF. DNA for the CDR3: TGTGCCAGCAGCTTAGCAGGGACCGAGCAGTACTTC. The chain employs TRBV7-6 and TRBJ2-7; the D call may be TRBD1 or TRBD2 (5 bases each). V shed 0 bases and J shed 6 bases, with 6 bases lying between them. Germline values: CDR1 SGHVS, CDR2 FNYEAQ. This CDR3 is 12 amino acids long.

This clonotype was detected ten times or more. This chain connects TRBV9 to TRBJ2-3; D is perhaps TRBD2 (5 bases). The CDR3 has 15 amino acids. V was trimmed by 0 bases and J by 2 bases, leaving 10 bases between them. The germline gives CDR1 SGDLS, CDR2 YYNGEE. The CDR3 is CASSVAGELTDTQYF. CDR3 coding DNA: TGTGCCAGCAGCGTAGCTGGGGAGCTCACAGATACGCAGTATTTT.

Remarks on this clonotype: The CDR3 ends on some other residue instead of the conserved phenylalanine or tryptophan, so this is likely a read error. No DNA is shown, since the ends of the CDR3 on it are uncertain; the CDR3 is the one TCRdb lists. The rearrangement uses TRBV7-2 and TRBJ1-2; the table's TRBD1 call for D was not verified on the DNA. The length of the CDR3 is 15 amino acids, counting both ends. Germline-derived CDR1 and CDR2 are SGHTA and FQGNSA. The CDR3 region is CASSFNRDTRYGYPS.

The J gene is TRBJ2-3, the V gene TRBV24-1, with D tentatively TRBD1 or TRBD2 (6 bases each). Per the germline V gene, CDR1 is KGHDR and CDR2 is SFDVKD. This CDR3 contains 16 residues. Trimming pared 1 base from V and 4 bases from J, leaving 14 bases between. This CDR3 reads CATSDFMPEGADTQYF. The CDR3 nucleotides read TGTGCCACCAGTGATTTCATGCCGGAGGGGGCAGATACGCAGTATTTT.

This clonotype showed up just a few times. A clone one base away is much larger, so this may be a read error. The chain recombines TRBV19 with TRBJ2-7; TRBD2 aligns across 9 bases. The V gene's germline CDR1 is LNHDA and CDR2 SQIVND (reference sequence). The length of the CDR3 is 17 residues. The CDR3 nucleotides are TGTGCCAGTAGCTCAAGCGCGGGAGGGCCCAGTTCCTACGAGCAGTCCTTC. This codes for CASSSSAGGPSSYEQSF.

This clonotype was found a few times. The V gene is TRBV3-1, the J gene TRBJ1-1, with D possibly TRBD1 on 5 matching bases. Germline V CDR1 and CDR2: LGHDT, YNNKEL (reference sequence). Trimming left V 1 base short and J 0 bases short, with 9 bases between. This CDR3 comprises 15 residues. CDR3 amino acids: CASSQARTMNTEAFF. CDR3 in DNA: TGTGCCAGCAGCCAAGCCAGGACAATGAACACTGAAGCTTTCTTT.

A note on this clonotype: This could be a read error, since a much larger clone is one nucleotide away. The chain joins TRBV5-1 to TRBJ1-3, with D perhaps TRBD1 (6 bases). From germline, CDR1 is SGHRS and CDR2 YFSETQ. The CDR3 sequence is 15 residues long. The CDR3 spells CASSLTGSSGNAIYF. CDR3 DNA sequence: TGCGCCAGCAGCTTAACAGGGTCTAGTGGAAACGCCATATATTTT.

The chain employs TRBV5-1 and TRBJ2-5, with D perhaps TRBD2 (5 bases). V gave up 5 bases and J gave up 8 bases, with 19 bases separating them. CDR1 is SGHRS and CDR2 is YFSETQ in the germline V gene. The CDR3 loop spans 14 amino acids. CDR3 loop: CASRAGGLPDTQYF. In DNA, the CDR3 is TGCGCCAGCAGGGCGGGTGGACTGCCCGACACCCAGTACTTC.

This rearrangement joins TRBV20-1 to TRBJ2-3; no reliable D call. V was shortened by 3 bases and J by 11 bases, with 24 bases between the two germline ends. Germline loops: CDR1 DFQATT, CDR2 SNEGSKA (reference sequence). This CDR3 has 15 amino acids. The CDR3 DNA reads TGCAGTGCTAGCGACGTCTTGAGCTCCTACAATGAGCAGTATTTT. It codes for CSASDVLSSYNEQYF.

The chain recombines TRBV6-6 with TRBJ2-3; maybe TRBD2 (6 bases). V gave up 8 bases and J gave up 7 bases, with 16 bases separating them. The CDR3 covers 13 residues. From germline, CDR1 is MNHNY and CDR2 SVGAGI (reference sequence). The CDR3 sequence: CASRQIAENTQYF. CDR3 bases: TGTGCCAGCCGACAAATAGCGGAAAATACGCAGTATTTT.

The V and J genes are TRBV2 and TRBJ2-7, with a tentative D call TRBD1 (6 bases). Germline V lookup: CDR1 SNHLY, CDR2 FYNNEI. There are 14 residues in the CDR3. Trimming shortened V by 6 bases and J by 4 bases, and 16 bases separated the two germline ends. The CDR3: CASRGSGGAYEQYF. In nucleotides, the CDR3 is TGTGCCAGCAGAGGGTCTGGGGGCGCTTACGAGCAGTACTTC.

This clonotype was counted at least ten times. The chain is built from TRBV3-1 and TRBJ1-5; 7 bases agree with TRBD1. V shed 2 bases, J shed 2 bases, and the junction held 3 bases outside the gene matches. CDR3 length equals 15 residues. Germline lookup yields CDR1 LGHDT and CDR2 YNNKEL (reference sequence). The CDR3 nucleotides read TGTGCCAGCAGCCAACAGGGGGGACGCAATCAGCCCCAGCATTTT. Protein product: CASSQQGGRNQPQHF.

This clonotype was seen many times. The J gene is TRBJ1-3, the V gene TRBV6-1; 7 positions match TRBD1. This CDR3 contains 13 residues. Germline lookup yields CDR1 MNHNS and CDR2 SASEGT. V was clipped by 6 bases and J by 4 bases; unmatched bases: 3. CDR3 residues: CASRKGAGNTIYF. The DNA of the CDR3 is TGTGCCAGCAGAAAGGGGGCAGGAAACACCATATATTTT.

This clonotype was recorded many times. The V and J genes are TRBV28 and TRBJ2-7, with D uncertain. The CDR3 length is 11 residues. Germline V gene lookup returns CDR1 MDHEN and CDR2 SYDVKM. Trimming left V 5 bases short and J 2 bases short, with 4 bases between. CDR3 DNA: TGTGCCAGCAGTAGAACCTACGAGCAGTACTTC. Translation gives CASSRTYEQYF. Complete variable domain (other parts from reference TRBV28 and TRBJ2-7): DVKVTQSSRYLVKRTGEKVFLECVQDMDHENMFWYRQDPGLGLRLIYFSYDVKMKEKGDIPEGYSVSREKKERFSLILESASTNQTSMYLCASSRTYEQYFGPGTRLTVT.

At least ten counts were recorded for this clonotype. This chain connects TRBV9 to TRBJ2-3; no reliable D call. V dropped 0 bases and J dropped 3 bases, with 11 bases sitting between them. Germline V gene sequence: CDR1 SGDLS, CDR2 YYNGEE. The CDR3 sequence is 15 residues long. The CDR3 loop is CASSVAGRATDTQYF. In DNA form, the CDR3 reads TGTGCCAGCAGCGTAGCAGGACGGGCAACAGATACGCAGTATTTT.

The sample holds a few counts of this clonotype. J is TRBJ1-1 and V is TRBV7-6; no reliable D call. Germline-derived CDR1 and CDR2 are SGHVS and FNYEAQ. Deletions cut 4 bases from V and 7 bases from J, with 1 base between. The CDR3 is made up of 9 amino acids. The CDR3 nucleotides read TGTGCCAGCAGCTGTGAAGCTTTCTTT. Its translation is CASSCEAFF.

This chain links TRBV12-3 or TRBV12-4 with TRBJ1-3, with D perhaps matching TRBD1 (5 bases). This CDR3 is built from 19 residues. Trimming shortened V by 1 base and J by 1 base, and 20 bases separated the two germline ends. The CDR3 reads CASSLGVSHTGASGNTIYF. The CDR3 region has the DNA TGTGCCAGCAGTTTAGGGGTCAGCCACACTGGGGCGTCTGGAAACACCATATATTTT.

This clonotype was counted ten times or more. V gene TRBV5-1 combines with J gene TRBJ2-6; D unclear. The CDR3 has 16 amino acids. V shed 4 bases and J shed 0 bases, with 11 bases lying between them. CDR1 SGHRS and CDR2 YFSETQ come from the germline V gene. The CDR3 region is CASSTPRLSGANVLTF. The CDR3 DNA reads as TGCGCCAGCAGCACGCCACGCCTCTCTGGGGCCAACGTCCTGACTTTC.

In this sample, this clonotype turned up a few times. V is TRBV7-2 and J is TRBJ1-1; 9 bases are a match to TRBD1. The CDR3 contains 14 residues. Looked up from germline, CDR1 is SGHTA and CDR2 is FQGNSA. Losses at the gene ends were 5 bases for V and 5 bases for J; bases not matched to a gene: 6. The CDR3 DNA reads TGTGCCAGCAGCGTACAGGGGGCGAGGACTGAAGCTTTCTTT. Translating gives CASSVQGARTEAFF.

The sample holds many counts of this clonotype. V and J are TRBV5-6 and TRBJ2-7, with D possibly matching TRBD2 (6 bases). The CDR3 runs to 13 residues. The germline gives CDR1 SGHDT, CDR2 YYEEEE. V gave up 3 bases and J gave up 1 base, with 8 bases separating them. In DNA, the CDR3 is TGTGCCAGCAGCTGGGCGGGGTCCTACGAGCAGTACTTC. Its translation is CASSWAGSYEQYF.